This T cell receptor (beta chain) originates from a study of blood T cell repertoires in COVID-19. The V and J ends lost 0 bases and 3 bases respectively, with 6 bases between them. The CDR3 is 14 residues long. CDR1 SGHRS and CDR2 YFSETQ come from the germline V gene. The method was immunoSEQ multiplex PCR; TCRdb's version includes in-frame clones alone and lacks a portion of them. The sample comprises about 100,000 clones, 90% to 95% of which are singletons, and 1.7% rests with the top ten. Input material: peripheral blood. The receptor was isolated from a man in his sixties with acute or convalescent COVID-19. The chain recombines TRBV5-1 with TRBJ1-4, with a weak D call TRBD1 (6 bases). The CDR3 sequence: CASSLGTANEKLFF. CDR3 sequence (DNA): TGCGCCAGCAGCTTGGGGACAGCTAATGAAAAACTGTTTTTT.